This TCR beta chain was retrieved from a study of blood T cell repertoires in COVID-19. The wider study: Donors in the United States, Italy and Spain gave samples during acute or convalescent COVID-19. In each case, the material was cDNA or gDNA derived from T cells, B-cell-depleted T cells, or PBMCs.

CDR1 is GTSNPN and CDR2 is SVGIG in the germline V gene (reference sequence). This CDR3 has 13 residues. The V and J ends lost 1 base and 6 bases respectively, with 12 bases between them. Assay used: immunoSEQ multiplex PCR; TCRdb lists only in-frame clones, some missing. The table has more than 80,000 clones, 65% to 85% seen once; the top ten hold 31%. This clonotype was obtained from a woman aged 80 or older with active or convalescent COVID-19. This chain connects TRBV30 to TRBJ1-2; TRBD1 is a possible D gene (6 bases). Sequenced input: peripheral blood. The CDR3 loop reads CAWSGQAEDGYTF. The CDR3 DNA reads TGTGCCTGGAGTGGACAGGCGGAGGATGGCTACACCTTC.